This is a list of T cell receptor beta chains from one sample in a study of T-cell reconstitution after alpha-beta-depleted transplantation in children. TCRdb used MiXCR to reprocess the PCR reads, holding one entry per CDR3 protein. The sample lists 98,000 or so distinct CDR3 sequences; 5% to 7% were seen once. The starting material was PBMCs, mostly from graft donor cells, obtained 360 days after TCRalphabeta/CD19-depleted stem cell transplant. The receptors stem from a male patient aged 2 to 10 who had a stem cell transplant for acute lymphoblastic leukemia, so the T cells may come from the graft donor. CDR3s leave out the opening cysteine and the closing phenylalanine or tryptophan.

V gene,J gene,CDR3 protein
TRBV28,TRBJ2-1,ASSSRLASSSYNEQF
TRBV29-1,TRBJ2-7,SARTLSEQY
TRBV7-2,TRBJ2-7,ASSPLAGGPREQY
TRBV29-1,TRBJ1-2,SVQQSSYGYT
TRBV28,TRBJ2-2,ASSLFSGQGPGELF
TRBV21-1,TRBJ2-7,ASSKGKGIGSYEQY
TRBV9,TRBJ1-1,ASTLGSRMNTEAF
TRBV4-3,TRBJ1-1,ASSHDPGQGRAF
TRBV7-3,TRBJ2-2,ASSPSGGNTGELF
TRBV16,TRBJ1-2,ASSQGRNGYT
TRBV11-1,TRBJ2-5,ASSLGTWTMYQETQY
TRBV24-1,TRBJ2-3,ATSDLSSADYTDTQY
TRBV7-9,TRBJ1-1,ASSPGQGRNTEAF
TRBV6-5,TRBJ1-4,ASSYGRADEKLF
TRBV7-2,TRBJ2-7,ASSLSSGSSYEQY
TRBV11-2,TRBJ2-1,ASSLGGRTADEQF
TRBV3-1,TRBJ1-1,ASSPLRQGFVPGAF
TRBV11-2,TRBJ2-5,ASSPSPDAGEY
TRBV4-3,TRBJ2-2,ASSQEPTGGTGELF
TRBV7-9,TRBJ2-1,ASSRESGHNEQF
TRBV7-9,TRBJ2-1,AIPLAGGSNEQF
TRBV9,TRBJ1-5,ASSVGGRSQPQH